This record looks at one T cell receptor (beta chain) sequence and its context. V lost 0 bases, J lost 2 bases, and 17 bases lay in between. CDR3 size: 17 residues. The germline V gene encodes CDR1 MGHRA and CDR2 YSYEKL. This sample was taken from a study of blood T cell repertoires in COVID-19. At the level of the study: Sites across the United States, Italy and Spain contributed samples from acute and convalescent COVID-19. T cells, B-cell-depleted T cells, or PBMCs provided the cDNA or gDNA that served as material.

Authors' analysis steps: Amplifying reference gene primers gave estimates of nucleated cell counts. The protocol was immunoSEQ multiplex PCR, while the TCRdb copy is restricted to in-frame clones and leaves out a portion. For V, J and clone size, that table is used; D and trimming come from the DNA. Altogether roughly 140,000 clones are present, about 80% being singletons, with the ten largest covering roughly 7.3%. The clonotype originates from a human donor in a cohort sampled during active COVID-19. The chain couples TRBV4-1 to TRBJ2-7; TRBD2 is a possible D gene (5 bases). Sequenced material: peripheral blood. CDR3 residues: CASSQDPRAPKAYEQYF. DNA of the CDR3: TGCGCCAGCAGCCAAGATCCGCGGGCCCCGAAGGCCTACGAGCAGTACTTC.